This T cell receptor beta chain was sequenced in a study of vaccination effects on CD4 cells after COVID-19. Whole-study context: Subjects were given two BNT162b2 or mRNA-1273 vaccine doses. Findings and limits, study-wide: Early post-infection timepoints were absent, and convalescent patients were few.

This CDR3 is 16 amino acids long. The V and J ends lost 7 bases and 0 bases respectively, with 17 bases between them. Germline-derived CDR1 and CDR2 are LGHDT and YNNKEL (reference sequence). The method was immunoSEQ multiplex PCR; TCRdb's version includes in-frame clones alone and lacks a portion of them. The sample holds 35,000 to 50,000 clones; roughly 79% are singletons and the top ten take 10% to 12%. Turning to this clone: What it binds is not known.

CD4+ T cells specific for antigen were expanded with viral peptide pools by the ViraFEST assay before sequencing. Upon completion of 10 to 11 days in culture, CD4+ T cells were isolated. All vaccine recipients tested negative for nucleocapsid antibodies and had never contracted SARS-CoV-2 infection. Cultures of 2 million or so PBMC per well contained 10 IU/ml IL-2 plus 10 ug/ml peptides. This chain joins TRBV3-1 (or the pseudogene TRBV3-2) and TRBJ2-3, with TRBD2 as a possible D gene (7 bases). Specimen: CD4+ T cells from PBMCs cultured with SARS-CoV-2 spike peptides, collected before COVID-19 vaccination. The TCR comes from a human donor who received a COVID-19 vaccine. As DNA, the CDR3 is TGTGCCAGCAACCCGAGGGGGGGGAGTAGCACAGATACGCAGTATTTT. Translation: CASNPRGGSSTDTQYF.